Sequencing of this TCR beta chain was carried out in a study of T cells in localized non-small cell lung cancer. Libraries were prepared by immunoSEQ multiplex PCR; TCRdb keeps only in-frame clonotypes and omits some of them. The sample records around 41,000 clones, approximately 91% being singletons. Concerning this clone itself: Its antigen remains unknown.

Broader study findings: The highest T cell clonality was in uninvolved adjacent lung, above tumor. Within adjacent lung there appeared a median approximately 62 of the top 100 tumor clones. A raised T cell density in blood coincided with lengthier overall survival.

The sample was peripheral blood, taken before any cancer treatment. The TCR originated in a female donor at least 60 years old with stage I squamous cell lung carcinoma.

CDR3 in amino acids: CAWSVQGLGNQPQHF. DNA of the CDR3: TGTGCCTGGAGTGTCCAGGGGTTAGGCAATCAGCCCCAGCATTTT. The rearrangement uses TRBV30 and TRBJ1-5; D may be TRBD1 (6 bases). V dropped 0 bases and J dropped 2 bases, with 11 bases sitting between them. Germline loops: CDR1 GTSNPN, CDR2 SVGIG (reference sequence). The CDR3 has 15 amino acids.